The 31 T cell receptor beta chains reported below all come from one sample, sequenced in a study of blood T cell repertoires in COVID-19. Clones were sequenced by immunoSEQ multiplex PCR, and TCRdb holds only the in-frame ones, with some missing. This sample has 300,000 to 400,000 clones, with around 90% found just once. Material for sequencing was peripheral blood. These receptors originate from a woman between 18 and 29 years old who had recovered from COVID-19.

This chain links TRBV7-9 with TRBJ2-2; 9 positions agree with TRBD1. Per the germline V gene, CDR1 is SEHNR and CDR2 is FQNEAQ (reference sequence). V shed 6 bases, J shed 7 bases, and the junction held 12 bases outside the gene matches. This CDR3 is built from 16 residues. The CDR3 region is CASRPAVGQGIGELFF. CDR3 nucleotide sequence: TGTGCCAGCAGGCCAGCGGTGGGACAGGGAATCGGGGAGCTGTTTTTT.

This chain links TRBV7-9 with TRBJ1-2, with a weak D call TRBD1 (6 bases). Trimming pared 7 bases from V and 0 bases from J, leaving 21 bases between. There are 17 residues in the CDR3. Germline V lookup: CDR1 SEHNR, CDR2 FQNEAQ (reference sequence). CDR3 sequence reads: CASNLLRGGGSNYGYTF. DNA of the CDR3: TGTGCCAGCAACCTCCTCAGAGGGGGGGGCTCTAACTATGGCTACACCTTC.

The chain employs TRBV7-9 and TRBJ1-1; TRBD1 matches 7 bases. Germline V gives CDR1 SEHNR, CDR2 FQNEAQ (reference sequence). V shed 5 bases and J 3 bases; nucleotides not matched to a gene: 6. This CDR3 spans 14 amino acids. The CDR3 loop reads CASSDQGVDTEAFF. The DNA of the CDR3 is TGTGCCAGCAGCGACCAGGGGGTTGACACTGAAGCTTTCTTT.

The rearrangement links TRBV7-9 to TRBJ2-3; D call uncertain. Looked up from germline, CDR1 is SEHNR and CDR2 is FQNEAQ (reference sequence). V dropped 3 bases and J dropped 6 bases, with 28 bases sitting between them. The CDR3 length is 19 residues. The DNA of the CDR3 is TGTGCCAGCAGCTTCAAGGCTAGAACCCCTCTTTTCTTGAGGGATACGCAGTATTTT. Translation: CASSFKARTPLFLRDTQYF.

This clone was counted once. The chain couples TRBV4-2 to TRBJ1-1, with 11 positions matching TRBD1. The CDR3 sequence is 17 residues long. Germline CDR1 is LGHNA and CDR2 is YNFKEQ. The ends lost 2 bases at V and 3 bases at J; junction bases unmatched: 8. CDR3 sequence reads: CASSQPGTGGMDTEAFF. CDR3 in DNA: TGTGCCAGCAGCCAACCCGGGACAGGGGGAATGGACACTGAAGCTTTCTTT.

This clone was counted a few times. This chain joins TRBV29-1 and TRBJ1-1; D gene ambiguous. Per germline, CDR1 SQVTM and CDR2 ANQGSEA. The CDR3 length is 12 residues. V was trimmed by 7 bases and J by 0 bases, leaving 9 bases between them. CDR3 sequence: CSGGRMNTEAFF. The CDR3 bases are TGCAGCGGTGGCAGGATGAACACTGAAGCTTTCTTT. Supplemented by reference TRBV29-1 and TRBJ1-1, the full variable domain reads SAVISQKPSRDICQRGTSLTIQCQVDSQVTMMFWYRQQPGQSLTLIATANQGSEATYESGFVIDKFPISRPNLTFSTLTVSNMSPEDSSIYLCSGGRMNTEAFFGQGTRLTVV.

V is TRBV10-2 and J is TRBJ2-1, with TRBD2 matching over 8 bases. The germline CDR1 and CDR2 sequences are WSHSY and SAAADI. The CDR3 sequence is 14 residues long. The J segment lost 14 bases and the V segment lost 0 bases, leaving 9 bases of the junction unmatched. The CDR3 nucleotides read TGCGCCAGCAGTGAGTCGTCCCGTACGGGGGGGAAGTTCTTC. Its translation is CASSESSRTGGKFF.

This sequence joins TRBV11-3 and TRBJ2-7, with 7 bases matching TRBD1. The germline gives CDR1 SGHNT, CDR2 YENEEA. This CDR3 comprises 15 residues. V lost 2 bases, J lost 6 bases, and 10 bases stayed unmatched. CDR3 coding DNA: TGTGCCAGCAGCTTAACAGGGGTTTTGTTTTGCGAGCAGTACGTC. Residues: CASSLTGVLFCEQYV.

V and J are TRBV7-2 and TRBJ2-2; 7 bases align to TRBD1. CDR3 length: 14 amino acids. The V gene's germline CDR1 is SGHTA and CDR2 FQGNSA. Trimming at V came to 8 bases and at J to 8 bases, leaving 11 bases not matched to a gene. CDR3 coding DNA: TGTGCCAGCCAAGGGGGCCCCGAGGGTGGGGAGCTGTTTTTT. It yields the protein CASQGGPEGGELFF.

The chain employs TRBV6-5 and TRBJ1-2; 8 bases fit TRBD1. The germline V gene has CDR1 MNHEY and CDR2 SVGAGI. Trimming took 4 bases from V and 2 from J; bases not matched to a gene: 6. The CDR3 runs to 15 residues. Here the CDR3 reads CASSSTGALNYGYTF. In nucleotides, the CDR3 is TGTGCCAGCAGTTCGACAGGGGCGCTGAACTATGGCTACACCTTC.

V and J are TRBV6-2 or TRBV6-3 and TRBJ2-7; 11 positions match TRBD1. This CDR3 has 13 residues. Trimming took 4 bases from V and 5 from J; bases not matched to a gene: 1. Germline CDR1 and CDR2: MNHEY and SVGEGT. This CDR3 reads CASSLGQGDEQYV. As DNA, the CDR3 is TGTGCCAGCAGTTTGGGACAGGGGGACGAGCAGTACGTC.

V gene TRBV5-6 combines with J gene TRBJ2-2; 7 bases are shared with TRBD2. The germline V gene has CDR1 SGHDT and CDR2 YYEEEE. This CDR3 is 17 amino acids long. Trimming at V came to 4 bases and at J to 4 bases, leaving 13 bases not matched to a gene. CDR3 DNA sequence: TGTGCCAGCAGCCGAGGTCCTAGCGGCGTTTTCACCGGGGAGCTGTTTTTT. It encodes CASSRGPSGVFTGELFF.

This clone was recorded a few times. The V call is TRBV6-2 or TRBV6-3, the J call TRBJ1-1, with D tentatively TRBD1 (5 bases). V gave up 2 bases and J gave up 5 bases, with 21 bases separating them. The germline V gene has CDR1 MNHEY and CDR2 SVGEGT. The CDR3 is 17 residues long. The CDR3 protein is CASSYAREVLGMTEAFF. Written as DNA, the CDR3 is TGTGCCAGCAGTTACGCCAGGGAAGTTCTGGGGATGACTGAAGCTTTCTTT.

The chain recombines TRBV6-6 with TRBJ1-1, with 7 bases that match TRBD1. The length of the CDR3 is 13 residues. J gave up 5 bases and V 6 bases, and 6 bases lay outside the gene matches. Germline lookup yields CDR1 MNHNY and CDR2 SVGAGI (reference sequence). CDR3 coding DNA: TGTGCCAGCAGGATACAGGGGAAGACTGAAGCTTTCTTT. Its translation: CASRIQGKTEAFF.

This clone was counted only a few times. The gene calls are TRBV10-1 and TRBJ1-6; 8 nucleotides agree with TRBD1. The CDR3 runs 13 residues. Per the germline V gene, CDR1 is WNHNN and CDR2 is SYGVQD (reference sequence). Trimming removed 2 bases from V and 9 bases from J; junction bases left unmatched: 0. CDR3 sequence reads: CASSETGGSPLHF. The DNA for the CDR3 is TGCGCCAGCAGTGAGACAGGGGGTTCACCCCTCCACTTT.

The chain is built from TRBV9 and TRBJ2-3; 7 bases are a match to TRBD2. Germline loops: CDR1 SGDLS, CDR2 YYNGEE. V was clipped by 4 bases and J by 0 bases; unmatched bases: 8. This CDR3 region has 16 residues. CDR3 DNA sequence: TGTGCCAGCAGCCCTCAGCGGGGTGCTAGCACAGATACGCAGTATTTT. Its translation: CASSPQRGASTDTQYF.

The chain combines TRBV7-2 with TRBJ1-3; D ambiguous. The V and J ends lost 1 base and 0 bases respectively, with 7 bases between them. The CDR3 contains 15 residues. Germline assignment: CDR1 SGHTA and CDR2 FQGNSA. The CDR3 is CASSLGASSGNTIYF. CDR3 in DNA: TGTGCCAGCAGCTTAGGGGCGAGCTCTGGAAACACCATATATTTT.

V is TRBV5-1 and J is TRBJ1-1; D remains unclear. Trimming stripped 4 bases from V and 5 bases from J, with 15 bases between. Germline V gives CDR1 SGHRS, CDR2 YFSETQ. The CDR3 spans 14 residues. CDR3 DNA: TGCGCCAGCAGCGAGCGCTACCAGAGGACTGAAGCTTTCTTT. Its protein is CASSERYQRTEAFF.

The genes are TRBV19 and TRBJ2-6, with D possibly matching TRBD1 (5 bases). Germline assignment: CDR1 LNHDA and CDR2 SQIVND (reference sequence). V lost 5 bases and J lost 0, with 8 bases in between. The CDR3 has 15 amino acids. CDR3 sequence (DNA): TGTGCCAGTAGTTCCAGGGCCTCTGGGGCCAACGTCCTGACTTTC. This codes for CASSSRASGANVLTF.

This clone occurred a few times. The V gene is TRBV30, the J gene TRBJ2-7, with a tentative D call TRBD1 (5 bases). V was clipped by 2 bases and J by 1 base, with 15 bases between them. CDR1 is GTSNPN, CDR2 SVGIG, per germline (reference sequence). The CDR3 consists of 15 residues. For the CDR3, the DNA is TGTGCCTGGAGTCAGCCGGGCAGGGTATCCTACGAGCAGTACGTC. This codes for CAWSQPGRVSYEQYV.

The chain uses TRBV19 and TRBJ2-3; D might be TRBD1 (5 bases). Germline V gene sequence: CDR1 LNHDA, CDR2 SQIVND (reference sequence). This CDR3 is built from 15 residues. V dropped 4 bases and J dropped 0 bases, with 11 bases sitting between them. In nucleotides, the CDR3 is TGTGCCAGTAGTACCAGACAGACTAGCACAGATACGCAGTATTTT. As protein: CASSTRQTSTDTQYF.

This clone was observed a single time. The V and J genes are TRBV11-3 and TRBJ2-2, with D perhaps matching TRBD2 (5 bases). Between the trimmed V and J ends, which lost 5 bases and 3 bases, there was a span of 16 bases. This CDR3 is built from 16 residues. The germline V gene encodes CDR1 SGHNT and CDR2 YENEEA. The CDR3 protein is CASSPNLASDTGELFF. The CDR3 nucleotides read TGTGCCAGCAGCCCAAACCTAGCATCCGACACCGGGGAGCTGTTTTTT.

The V and J genes are TRBV19 and TRBJ1-2; perhaps TRBD1 as D (5 bases). Deletions cut 9 bases from V and 4 bases from J, with 15 bases between. The CDR3 length is 13 residues. Germline V gene lookup returns CDR1 LNHDA and CDR2 SQIVND (reference sequence). The CDR3 protein is CASREAGGYGYTF. In nucleotides, the CDR3 is TGTGCCAGCCGAGAGGCGGGGGGCTATGGCTACACCTTC. The whole variable domain, filled in from reference TRBV19 and TRBJ1-2, reads DGGITQSPKYLFRKEGQNVTLSCEQNLNHDAMYWYRQDPGQGLRLIYYSQIVNDFQKGDIAEGYSVSREKKESFPLTVTSAQKNPTAFYLCASREAGGYGYTFGSGTRLTVV.

The V and J genes are TRBV11-3 and TRBJ2-1; the match to TRBD2 covers 8 bases. The length of the CDR3 is 16 residues. V was pared by 2 bases and J by 6 bases, with 9 bases of the junction left unmatched. The germline gives CDR1 SGHNT, CDR2 YENEEA. DNA of the CDR3: TGTGCCAGCAGCTTAAGTTCTAGCGGGCTAGTCAATGAGCAGTTCTTC. Encoded protein: CASSLSSSGLVNEQFF.

There are a few counts of this clone. The chain uses TRBV10-3 and TRBJ2-1, with D perhaps TRBD2 (5 bases). Trimming left V 2 bases short and J 4 bases short, with 12 bases between. The CDR3 is 15 amino acids. Germline CDR1 is ENHRY and CDR2 is SYGVKD. CDR3 loop: CAISEPSRGYNEQFF. The CDR3 DNA follows: TGTGCCATCAGTGAGCCCTCCCGGGGTTACAATGAGCAGTTCTTC.

This clone was detected only a few times. V is TRBV30 and J is TRBJ1-2; TRBD1 aligns across 7 bases. Trimming took 5 bases from V and 3 from J; bases not matched to a gene: 6. CDR1 and CDR2 (germline): GTSNPN, SVGIG (reference sequence). The CDR3 loop spans 13 amino acids. The CDR3 bases are TGTGCCTGGTCTAACCAGGGGGACTATGGCTACACCTTC. Amino acids: CAWSNQGDYGYTF. Complete variable domain (other parts from reference TRBV30 and TRBJ1-2): SQTIHQWPATLVQPVGSPLSLECTVEGTSNPNLYWYRQAAGRGLQLLFYSVGIGQISSEVPQNLSASRPQDRQFILSSKKLLLSDSGFYLCAWSNQGDYGYTFGSGTRLTVV.

This chain connects TRBV19 to TRBJ1-3; D not resolved. The germline CDR1 and CDR2 sequences are LNHDA and SQIVND (reference sequence). This CDR3 region has 15 residues. Deletions cut 5 bases from V and 1 base from J, with 12 bases between. This CDR3 is CASSLLPRSGNTIYF. The CDR3 DNA reads as TGTGCCAGTAGTTTGCTGCCGCGGTCTGGAAACACCATATATTTT.

The V and J genes are TRBV7-2 and TRBJ1-1; D remains ambiguous. This CDR3 region has 15 residues. CDR1 is SGHTA, CDR2 FQGNSA, per germline. Trimming removed 5 bases from V and 4 bases from J, with 17 bases in between. CDR3 residues: CASSPTRPGSTEAFF. The CDR3 bases are TGTGCCAGCAGCCCAACCAGGCCCGGGAGCACTGAAGCTTTCTTT.

The chain joins TRBV6-1 to TRBJ1-5, with D possibly being TRBD1 (5 bases). CDR1 and CDR2 from the germline V gene are MNHNS and SASEGT. This CDR3 has 17 amino acids. With 0 bases removed from V and 0 bases from J, the gap between germline ends came to 12 bases. DNA of the CDR3: TGTGCCAGCAGTGAAGCGTTCACAGGCTATAGCAATCAGCCCCAGCATTTT. Translated: CASSEAFTGYSNQPQHF.

The genes are TRBV5-4 and TRBJ1-2, with 8 positions matching TRBD1. Germline V gene data show CDR1 as SGHNT and CDR2 as YYREEE (reference sequence). Trimming at V came to 3 bases and at J to 5 bases, leaving 15 bases not matched to a gene. The CDR3 is made up of 17 amino acids. The CDR3, as DNA: TGTGCCAGCAGCTCGGCGCCGGGCCGACAGGGGATTTATGGCTACACCTTC. This translates into CASSSAPGRQGIYGYTF.

V is TRBV30 and J is TRBJ1-1; D remains ambiguous. Germline CDR1 is GTSNPN and CDR2 is SVGIG (reference sequence). Trimming cost V 7 bases and J 1 base, with 16 bases left between them. The CDR3 is 14 amino acids. Here the CDR3 reads CASTGPLANTEAFF. The CDR3 DNA sequence: TGTGCCTCCACCGGCCCCTTAGCGAACACTGAAGCTTTCTTT.